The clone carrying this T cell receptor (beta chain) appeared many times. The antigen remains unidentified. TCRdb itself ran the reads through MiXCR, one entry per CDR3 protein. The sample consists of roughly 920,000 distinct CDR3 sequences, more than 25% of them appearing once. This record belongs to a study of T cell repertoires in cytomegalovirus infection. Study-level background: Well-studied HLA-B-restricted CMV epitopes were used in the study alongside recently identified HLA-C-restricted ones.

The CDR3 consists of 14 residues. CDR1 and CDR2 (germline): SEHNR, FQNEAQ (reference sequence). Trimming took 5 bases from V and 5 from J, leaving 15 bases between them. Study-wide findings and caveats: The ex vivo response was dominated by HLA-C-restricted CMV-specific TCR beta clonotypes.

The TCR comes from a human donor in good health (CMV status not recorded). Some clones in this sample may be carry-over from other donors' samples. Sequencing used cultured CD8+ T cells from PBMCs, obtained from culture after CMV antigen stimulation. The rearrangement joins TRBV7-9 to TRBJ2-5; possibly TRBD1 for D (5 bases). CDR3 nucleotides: TGTGCCAGCAGCCCTCCTTGGGGCTGGGAGACCCAGTACTTC. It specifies CASSPPWGWETQYF.